Listed below are T cell receptor beta chains from one sample, sequenced in a study of T cell responses to AZD1222 COVID-19 vaccine. Sequencing used immunoSEQ multiplex PCR; TCRdb keeps in-frame clones, though not all of them. This table has around 180,000 clones, 80% to 90% appearing once. Here the sequenced sample was peripheral blood, taken on day 0 of AZD1222 vaccination. The source of these receptors is an adult in good health. Each CDR3 is given without its conserved first and last residue.

>TRBV7-9
ASSFGTGSFYT
>TRBV7-3
ASSPTPLVQGHGYT
>TRBV2
ASRDSGTPYLGIQY
>TRBV25-1
ASSPGQGTDTQY
>TRBV9
ASSVGSEGGRYTGELF
>TRBV30
AWSVKGLSYNSPLH
>TRBV2
ASEAGIMNTEAF
>TRBV7-7
ASSLGVGGSTGELF
>TRBV30
AWSGRGGAYEQY
>TRBV5-5
ASSLMAGELENQPQH
>TRBV7-2
ASSLGGQGGFAEQY
>TRBV4-1
ASSQVSRGNYGYT
>TRBV5-1
ASSLGGLDTGELF
>TRBV6-5
AIKTGLAGDLKQF
>TRBV30
AWTYRGGNQPQH
>TRBV30
AWSHGTDPGEKLF
>TRBV5-4
ASSLKENTEAF
>TRBV9
ASSSNWRDVDYGYT
>TRBV5-4
ASSSGGGYQETQY
>TRBV30
AWGDRFYEQY
>TRBV28
ASSFRVSGELF
>TRBV5-1
ASSSGRINDYGYT
>TRBV24-1
ATSDPGGPHNEQF
>TRBV27
ASSPGQRFHYGYT
>TRBV7-9
AALGGLKAF
>TRBV7-3
ASSLQGQGDGYT
>TRBV30
AWSVGRANVLT
>TRBV6-5
ASRTVGGNTEAF
>TRBV4-2
ASSLSGAGDQPQH
>TRBV30
AWSLTEGSYNEQF
>TRBV24-1
ATQRGGGNEQF
>TRBV4-1
ASSQDRGNYGYT
>TRBV29-1
SVGWTARFNYGYT